These 11 T cell receptor beta chains originate from one sample sequenced in a study of blood T cell repertoires in COVID-19. The data were produced by immunoSEQ multiplex PCR, yet TCRdb's version contains in-frame clones alone and is incomplete. The data show tens of thousands of clones, about 70% seen once. Sequencing was done on a sample of peripheral blood. The receptors were sampled from a man of 80 years or more with acute or convalescent COVID-19.

This chain joins TRBV5-4 and TRBJ2-5; 14 bases match TRBD2. The V and J ends lost 0 bases and 9 bases, in that order; junction bases with no gene match: 1. The CDR3 length is 14 residues. The germline CDR1 and CDR2 sequences are SGHNT and YYREEE (reference sequence). The CDR3 DNA reads as TGTGCCAGCAGCTTGGCGACTAGCGGGAGGGCCCAGTACTTC. It encodes CASSLATSGRAQYF.

This chain uses TRBV27 with TRBJ2-3; TRBD2 agrees at 11 bases. The CDR3 length is 18 residues. V gave up 5 bases and J gave up 2 bases; unmatched junction bases: 12. CDR1 is MNHEY and CDR2 is SMNVEV in the germline V gene (reference sequence). CDR3 residues: CASSQLAGAPPYTDTQYF. The CDR3 DNA is TGTGCCAGCAGTCAACTAGCGGGAGCCCCTCCATACACAGATACGCAGTATTTT.

J is TRBJ2-5 and V is TRBV15; no reliable D call. The ends were cut back, 1 base at V and 5 bases at J, with 8 bases in the middle. The germline gives CDR1 LNHNV, CDR2 YYDKDF (reference sequence). There are 13 residues in the CDR3. CDR3 amino acids: CATSRGVAETQYF. DNA of the CDR3: TGTGCCACCAGCAGAGGCGTCGCGGAGACCCAGTACTTC.

The J gene is TRBJ1-6, the V gene TRBV30; 8 nucleotides match TRBD1. This CDR3 spans 13 amino acids. V dropped 4 bases and J dropped 7; count of bases not matched to a gene: 3. From germline, CDR1 is GTSNPN and CDR2 SVGIG (reference sequence). The CDR3 coding sequence is TGTGCCTGGAAGGGACAGGAGAATTCACCCCTCCACTTT. This codes for CAWKGQENSPLHF.

This rearrangement joins TRBV6-5 to TRBJ1-3, with D perhaps TRBD1 (5 bases). V was pared by 10 bases and J by 0 bases, with 16 bases between. The germline V gene encodes CDR1 MNHEY and CDR2 SVGAGI. The CDR3 consists of 15 residues. CDR3: CATRPGLSSGNTIYF. CDR3 coding DNA: TGTGCCACCAGGCCAGGGCTGAGCTCTGGAAACACCATATATTTT.

V is TRBV6-2 or TRBV6-3 and J is TRBJ2-2; TRBD2 might be the D (5 bases). CDR1 MNHEY and CDR2 SVGEGT come from the germline V gene. The CDR3 is made up of 16 amino acids. V lost 4 bases, J lost 5 bases, and 17 bases lay in between. In DNA form, the CDR3 reads TGTGCCAGCAGTTCTATGAGGACTCTCCCTACCGGGGAGCTGTTTTTT. Translating gives CASSSMRTLPTGELFF.

V gene TRBV7-2 combines with J gene TRBJ2-7; 8 bases are a match to TRBD1. Per germline, CDR1 SGHTA and CDR2 FQGNSA. V trimming: 5 bases; J trimming: 7 bases; junction bases outside the gene matches: 10. This CDR3 has 14 residues. The CDR3, as DNA: TGTGCCAGCAGCCCTAGGACAGGGCCTTGGGAGCAGTACTTC. Translated, it gives CASSPRTGPWEQYF. The variable domain in full, completed from reference TRBV7-2 and TRBJ2-7, reads GAGVSQSPSNKVTEKGKDVELRCDPISGHTALYWYRQSLGQGLEFLIYFQGNSAPDKSGLPSDRFSAERTGGSVSTLTIQRTQQEDSAVYLCASSPRTGPWEQYFGPGTRLTVT.

V and J are TRBV28 and TRBJ1-3, with D possibly being TRBD1 (6 bases). CDR1 and CDR2 (germline): MDHEN, SYDVKM. V lost 6 bases and J 4 bases, leaving 19 bases between the germline ends. This CDR3 has 16 residues. Written as DNA, the CDR3 is TGTGCCAGCAGCCCACCCCTTACAGGGTTCGGAAACACCATATATTTT. It translates to CASSPPLTGFGNTIYF.

The chain recombines TRBV28 with TRBJ2-7; 11 bases fit TRBD2. After removal of 5 bases from V and 5 bases from J, the junction contained 8 bases not matched to a gene. CDR3 size: 15 residues. CDR1 and CDR2 (germline): MDHEN, SYDVKM. The CDR3 reads CASSITSGRPNEQYF. The CDR3 DNA reads as TGTGCCAGCAGTATTACTAGCGGGAGACCTAACGAGCAGTACTTC.

This rearrangement joins TRBV5-6 to TRBJ1-2, with TRBD1 identical over 10 bases. The V gene end was trimmed by 0 bases and the J gene end by 7 bases; junction bases not matched to a gene: 6. The CDR3 sequence is 15 residues long. Germline lookup yields CDR1 SGHDT and CDR2 YYEEEE. CDR3 sequence reads: CASSLAGTGAIGYTF. The CDR3 DNA follows: TGTGCCAGCAGCTTGGCCGGGACAGGGGCGATTGGCTACACCTTC.

This chain joins TRBV5-6 and TRBJ2-6, with D perhaps matching TRBD2 (5 bases). The CDR3 is made up of 16 amino acids. Germline-derived CDR1 and CDR2 are SGHDT and YYEEEE. The V end lost 2 bases, the J end lost 3 bases, and 12 bases lay between the germline ends. CDR3 in amino acids: CASSFPGVGGANVLTF. DNA for the CDR3: TGTGCCAGCAGCTTCCCCGGGGTTGGTGGGGCCAACGTCCTGACTTTC.